This T cell receptor (beta chain) was recorded in a study of blood T cells in healthy people across ages. There are 17 residues in the CDR3. Trimming cost V 3 bases and J 2 bases; bases outside gene matches: 9. Germline V CDR1 and CDR2: KGHDR, SFDVKD. A sample-barcoded 5' primer and a J-beta primer mix were used in a second PCR of roughly 7 to 11 cycles. Every sample returned 2.5 million or more CDR3-containing paired-end reads. TCRdb reprocessed the 5' RACE reads with MiXCR, giving one entry per CDR3 protein. The sample contains 750,000 to 950,000 distinct CDR3 sequences, 53% of which appear only once.

The TCR was taken from a man at least 80 years old in good health. V is TRBV24-1 and J is TRBJ2-1; 7 nucleotides match TRBD2. Specimen: blood. The CDR3 region has the DNA TGTGCCACCAGTGATCCGACCCCTAGCGGTACCTACAATGAGCAGTTCTTC. Translation gives CATSDPTPSGTYNEQFF.